Listed here are 20 T cell receptor beta chains from one sample, sequenced in a study of response to subunit inactivated influenza vaccine. TCRdb itself ran the RT-PCR reads through MiXCR, one entry per CDR3 protein. The repertoire includes hundreds of thousands of distinct CDR3 sequences, about 15% of them detected once, and 6% to 7% sits in the top ten. The input for sequencing was PBMCs from blood, taken less than 15 days before vaccination. Receptors originate from a man aged 50-59 years who received an inactivated influenza vaccine.

This clonotype appeared a few times. This rearrangement joins TRBV20-1 to TRBJ2-2; no reliable D call. Looked up from germline, CDR1 is DFQATT and CDR2 is SNEGSKA (reference sequence). The CDR3 consists of 16 residues. V gave up 6 bases and J gave up 1 base, with 18 bases separating them. The CDR3 reads CSAKSPIVKNTGELFF. The CDR3 nucleotides read TGCAGTGCCAAGTCCCCTATTGTCAAGAACACCGGGGAGCTGTTTTTT.

The V gene is TRBV10-2, the J gene TRBJ2-7, with D perhaps matching TRBD2 (5 bases). Trimming took off 1 base at V and 1 base at J, with 11 bases between the two ends. Germline lookup yields CDR1 WSHSY and CDR2 SAAADI. The CDR3 runs 15 residues. CDR3 protein: CASSELARVSYEQYF. In DNA, the CDR3 is TGCGCCAGCAGTGAGTTGGCGCGGGTATCCTACGAGCAGTACTTC.

V is TRBV5-1 and J is TRBJ2-3; 8 bases fit TRBD2. Losses at the gene ends were 6 bases for V and 2 bases for J; bases not matched to a gene: 11. There are 16 residues in the CDR3. In germline, CDR1 is SGHRS, CDR2 YFSETQ. In nucleotides, the CDR3 is TGCGCCAGCACACCAGGAGGACTAGCCAACACAGATACGCAGTATTTT. It specifies CASTPGGLANTDTQYF.

The genes are TRBV11-2 and TRBJ2-5; the D is unclear. Germline values: CDR1 SGHAT, CDR2 FQNNGV. V was shortened by 0 bases and J by 1 base, with 3 bases between the two germline ends. The CDR3 loop spans 13 amino acids. CDR3: CASSLDGQETQYF. The CDR3 nucleotides read TGTGCCAGCAGCTTAGACGGCCAAGAGACCCAGTACTTC. The full variable domain, its missing parts supplied by reference TRBV11-2 and TRBJ2-5, is EAGVAQSPRYKIIEKRQSVAFWCNPISGHATLYWYQQILGQGPKLLIQFQNNGVVDDSQLPKDRFSAERLKGVDSTLKIQPAKLEDSAVYLCASSLDGQETQYFGPGTRLLVL.

This clonotype was counted ten times or more. The V gene is TRBV12-3 or TRBV12-4, the J gene TRBJ2-2, with D possibly matching TRBD1 (6 bases). Trimming removed 3 bases at V and 1 base at J, with 9 bases between. CDR3 length equals 15 residues. The CDR3 nucleotides are TGTGCCAGCAGTTTTTCAGGGGTGAACACCGGGGAGCTGTTTTTT. Its translation is CASSFSGVNTGELFF.

This sequence joins TRBV29-1 and TRBJ2-1, with 11 bases matching TRBD2. After removal of 3 bases from V and 6 bases from J, the junction contained 10 bases not matched to a gene. This CDR3 contains 16 residues. Germline loops: CDR1 SQVTM, CDR2 ANQGSEA. CDR3 sequence reads: CSVDGSGGAKTNEQFF. The CDR3, as DNA: TGCAGCGTTGATGGTAGCGGGGGGGCGAAAACCAATGAGCAGTTCTTC.

This clonotype was counted a few times. The CDR3 is CASSRPYNEQFF. The CDR3 DNA reads TGTGCCAGCAGCCGGCCATACAATGAGCAGTTCTTC. The V and J genes are TRBV7-9 and TRBJ2-1; D gene ambiguous. Between the trimmed V and J ends, which lost 5 bases and 4 bases, there was a span of 6 bases. The germline gives CDR1 SEHNR, CDR2 FQNEAQ (reference sequence). This CDR3 region has 12 residues.

This clonotype came up a few times. V is TRBV20-1 and J is TRBJ2-7; 9 nucleotides align to TRBD2. V was pared by 3 bases and J by 1 base, with 10 bases of the junction left unmatched. This CDR3 is built from 16 residues. Germline V CDR1 and CDR2: DFQATT, SNEGSKA (reference sequence). The CDR3 region is CSASLSGRHPSYEQYF. The CDR3 DNA follows: TGCAGTGCTAGTCTCAGCGGGAGGCACCCTTCCTACGAGCAGTACTTC.

This clonotype appeared a few times. This chain links TRBV7-9 with TRBJ2-7; 7 bases align to TRBD2. The CDR3 loop spans 14 amino acids. Germline lookup yields CDR1 SEHNR and CDR2 FQNEAQ (reference sequence). J was trimmed by 3 bases and V by 3 bases; bases with no gene match: 5. Written as DNA, the CDR3 is TGTGCCAGCAGCTTGACTTGGACTAGCTACGAGCAGTACTTC. This gives the protein CASSLTWTSYEQYF.

The chain is built from TRBV4-2 and TRBJ2-7; TRBD1 agrees at 9 bases. V was pared by 4 bases and J by 5 bases, with 9 bases of the junction left unmatched. The germline CDR1 and CDR2 sequences are LGHNA and YNFKEQ. The CDR3 runs 15 residues. This chain's CDR3 is CASSPWTGASHEQYF. The CDR3 region has the DNA TGTGCCAGCAGCCCCTGGACAGGGGCTTCCCACGAGCAGTACTTC.

This clonotype was observed a handful of times. The chain uses TRBV29-1 and TRBJ2-3; the D is unclear. In germline, CDR1 is SQVTM, CDR2 ANQGSEA. V was trimmed by 4 bases and J by 2 bases, leaving 13 bases between them. This CDR3 has 14 amino acids. CDR3 in DNA: TGCAGCGTTGCCCTAGGAGCACTCACAGATACGCAGTATTTT. The encoded protein is CSVALGALTDTQYF.

The rearrangement links TRBV20-1 to TRBJ1-6, with 7 bases matching TRBD1. Germline V gives CDR1 DFQATT, CDR2 SNEGSKA (reference sequence). The V segment lost 6 bases and the J segment 5 bases; nucleotides outside the gene matches: 7. The CDR3 covers 14 residues. The CDR3 spells CSAWTGNNNSPLHF. CDR3 nucleotides: TGCAGTGCGTGGACAGGCAATAATAATTCACCCCTCCACTTT.

The rearrangement uses TRBV7-2 and TRBJ1-3; 7 bases map to TRBD1. This CDR3 has 16 amino acids. The ends lost 2 bases at V and 0 bases at J; junction bases unmatched: 4. Germline assignment: CDR1 SGHTA and CDR2 FQGNSA. CDR3 sequence reads: CASSLTGQLSGNTIYF. The CDR3 DNA sequence: TGTGCCAGCAGCTTAACGGGACAGCTCTCTGGAAACACCATATATTTT.

A few counts support this clonotype. The chain has TRBV20-1 and TRBJ1-5; D remains unclear. The CDR3 length is 13 residues. V gave up 3 bases and J gave up 5 bases, with 11 bases separating them. The V gene's germline CDR1 is DFQATT and CDR2 SNEGSKA (reference sequence). The CDR3 loop reads CSARTEGDQPQHF. CDR3 nucleotides: TGCAGTGCTAGGACGGAAGGCGATCAGCCCCAGCATTTT.

This sequence joins TRBV5-1 and TRBJ2-2; TRBD1 aligns across 7 bases. Germline V gives CDR1 SGHRS, CDR2 YFSETQ. V gave up 4 bases and J gave up 6 bases; unmatched junction bases: 3. This CDR3 has 13 residues. The CDR3 nucleotides read TGCGCCAGCAGCCCGGACAGGCCCGGGGAGCTGTTTTTT. Residues: CASSPDRPGELFF. Drawing the rest from reference TRBV5-1 and TRBJ2-2, the complete variable domain is KAGVTQTPRYLIKTRGQQVTLSCSPISGHRSVSWYQQTPGQGLQFLFEYFSETQRNKGNFPGRFSGRQFSNSRSEMNVSTLELGDSALYLCASSPDRPGELFFGEGSRLTVL.

The CDR3: CASSQVRGGNSPLHF. CDR3 nucleotides: TGCGCCAGCAGCCAAGTGAGGGGGGGAAATTCACCCCTCCACTTT. The chain is built from TRBV4-3 and TRBJ1-6, with TRBD1 as a possible D gene (6 bases). The CDR3 length is 15 residues. V shed 1 base and J shed 7 bases, with 11 bases lying between them. Germline CDR1 is LGHNA and CDR2 is YSLEER.

This clonotype was found many times. The chain has TRBV24-1 and TRBJ1-5; 8 nucleotides line up with TRBD1. V trimming: 2 bases; J trimming: 0 bases; junction bases outside the gene matches: 14. CDR3 length: 20 amino acids. CDR1 and CDR2 (germline): KGHDR, SFDVKD. DNA of the CDR3: TGTGCCACCAGTGATTGGGACAGGACACTTCTGACTTATAGCAATCAGCCCCAGCATTTT. Amino acids: CATSDWDRTLLTYSNQPQHF.

In its sample, this clonotype was seen a few times. The chain joins TRBV7-3 to TRBJ2-3, with 11 positions matching TRBD2. V was clipped by 5 bases and J by 2 bases; unmatched bases: 3. The CDR3 consists of 15 residues. Germline assignment: CDR1 SGHTA and CDR2 FQGTGA. CDR3 protein: CASSILAGDTDTQYF. As DNA, the CDR3 is TGTGCCAGCAGCATACTAGCGGGAGACACAGATACGCAGTATTTT. Together with reference TRBV7-3 and TRBJ2-3, the CDR3 gives the full variable domain: GAGVSQTPSNKVTEKGKYVELRCDPISGHTALYWYRQSLGQGPEFLIYFQGTGAADDSGLPNDRFFAVRPEGSVSTLKIQRTERGDSAVYLCASSILAGDTDTQYFGPGTRLTVL.

This clonotype was counted only a few times. The chain employs TRBV4-2 and TRBJ1-6; perhaps TRBD1 as D (5 bases). Germline-derived CDR1 and CDR2 are LGHNA and YNFKEQ. CDR3 length: 15 amino acids. The V gene lost 1 base and the J gene lost 8 bases, with 12 bases spanning the gap. The CDR3 DNA sequence: TGTGCCAGCAGCCAAGCCGGCAGGGTGGATTCACCCCTCCACTTT. Protein: CASSQAGRVDSPLHF.

The sample holds many counts of this clonotype. V gene TRBV25-1 combines with J gene TRBJ2-3; 7 nucleotides line up with TRBD2. The CDR3 is made up of 15 amino acids. Germline V CDR1 and CDR2: MGHDK, SYGVNS. V trimming: 4 bases; J trimming: 4 bases; junction bases outside the gene matches: 8. The CDR3 DNA is TGTGCCAGCAGTGTGGGGAGGGCCGCGGCAGATACGCAGTATTTT. This codes for CASSVGRAAADTQYF.